This is a list of T cell receptor beta chains from one sample in a study of technical replicates of blood from several donors. Generated by immunoSEQ multiplex PCR, the TCRdb table keeps only in-frame clones and is missing some. The sample contains under 90,000 clones, roughly 94% of which appear only once. The sequencing input was T cells isolated from PBMCs. The receptor source for this set is a human donor in good health. Both conserved end residues are part of each CDR3. Fields, in order: V gene, J gene, clone size, CDR3 length, D gene, CDR3 protein, CDR3 DNA. D genes are given only for firm matches. Part of the rows lack a size; the others show once, few, many or a class for expanded clones.

>TRBV6-5|TRBJ1-2|NA|15|NA
CASSYSGVSGDGYTF
TGTGCCAGCAGTTACTCCGGGGTCAGTGGGGATGGCTACACCTTC
>TRBV10-2|TRBJ1-5|NA|15|NA
CASSEPVLWNQPQHF
TGCGCCAGCAGTGAGCCGGTATTATGGAATCAGCCCCAGCATTTT
>TRBV20-1|TRBJ1-1|NA|11|NA
CSAIMNTEAFF
TGCAGTGCTATTATGAACACTGAAGCTTTCTTT
>TRBV6-5|TRBJ1-1|NA|15|NA
CASSYGAQATLEAFF
TGTGCCAGCAGTTATGGGGCACAGGCGACGCTTGAAGCTTTCTTT
>TRBV20-1|TRBJ2-5|NA|10|NA
CSASKKTQYF
TGCAGTGCTAGCAAAAAGACCCAGTACTTC
>TRBV28|TRBJ2-7|NA|15|TRBD1
CASRPGDREIYEQYF
TGTGCCAGCAGGCCCGGGGACAGAGAGATCTACGAGCAGTACTTC
>TRBV27|TRBJ2-3|NA|15|TRBD1
CASSRGTGSEDTQYF
TGTGCCAGCAGCCGCGGGACAGGGTCTGAAGATACGCAGTATTTT
>TRBV7-9|TRBJ2-7|once|11|NA
CASSLGLEQYF
TGTGCCAGCAGCCTGGGGCTCGAGCAGTACTTC
>TRBV19|TRBJ1-4|NA|15|TRBD1
CASSKTGGDNEKLFF
TGTGCCAGTAGTAAAACAGGGGGCGATAATGAAAAACTGTTTTTT
>TRBV11-3|TRBJ1-1|NA|14|NA
CASSLAGMNTEAFF
TGTGCCAGCAGCTTAGCAGGGATGAACACTGAAGCTTTCTTT
>TRBV5-8|TRBJ2-2|NA|16|NA
CASSLNPGFHTGELFF
TGTGCCAGCAGCCTAAATCCGGGATTCCACACCGGGGAGCTGTTTTTT
>TRBV10-3|TRBJ1-1|NA|12|NA
CAIRRVDTEAFF
TGTGCCATCAGACGAGTCGACACTGAAGCTTTCTTT
>TRBV9|TRBJ2-5|NA|14|NA
CASSERQIGETQYF
TGTGCCAGCAGCGAACGACAGATAGGAGAGACCCAGTACTTC
>TRBV5-1|TRBJ2-1|NA|16|NA
CASSRKGLNTQGEQFF
TGCGCCAGCAGCCGCAAGGGACTAAACACCCAGGGGGAGCAGTTCTTC
>TRBV30|TRBJ1-6|NA|14|TRBD1
CAWTPGQVASPLHF
TGTGCCTGGACTCCGGGACAGGTAGCTTCACCCCTCCACTTT
>TRBV4-1|TRBJ2-1|NA|18|TRBD2
CASSRRTSGILSYNEQFF
TGCGCCAGCAGCCGTCGGACTAGCGGGATCCTCTCCTACAATGAGCAGTTCTTC
>TRBV29-1|TRBJ2-1|NA|13|NA
CRVEGSSYNEQFF
TGCAGGGTTGAGGGGAGCTCCTACAATGAGCAGTTCTTC
>TRBV9|TRBJ2-5|NA|15|TRBD2
CASGGASGDQETQYF
TGTGCCAGCGGAGGGGCTAGCGGGGACCAAGAGACCCAGTACTTC
>TRBV2|TRBJ1-4|once|14|TRBD1
CASSRQGAGEKLFF
TGTGCCAGCAGTCGACAGGGGGCAGGAGAAAAACTGTTTTTT
>TRBV27|TRBJ2-7|NA|13|NA
CASSFKDNYEQYF
TGTGCCAGCAGTTTCAAGGACAACTACGAGCAGTACTTC
>TRBV9|TRBJ1-4|NA|14|NA
CASSLDLENEKLFF
TGTGCCAGCAGCCTTGACTTGGAGAACGAAAAACTGTTTTTT
>TRBV7-8|TRBJ1-4|NA|16|TRBD1
CASSLTRVTGVEKLFF
TGTGCCAGCAGTCTCACGAGGGTGACAGGGGTAGAAAAACTGTTTTTT
>TRBV7-2|TRBJ2-1|NA|17|TRBD2
CASSLGWTSGGAVEQFF
TGTGCCAGCAGCTTAGGGTGGACTAGCGGGGGGGCGGTTGAGCAGTTCTTC
>TRBV5-1|TRBJ2-5|NA|20|TRBD2
CASSWTLGLAGGGLQETQYF
TGCGCCAGCAGCTGGACACTTGGACTAGCGGGAGGGGGTCTCCAAGAGACCCAGTACTTC
>TRBV6-5|TRBJ2-3|NA|12|TRBD1
CATQGATDTQYF
TGTGCCACACAGGGGGCCACAGATACGCAGTATTTT
>TRBV29-1|TRBJ1-2|NA|13|NA
CSARGQSNYGYTF
TGCAGCGCCCGAGGGCAGTCTAACTATGGCTACACCTTC
>TRBV6-5|TRBJ2-3|once|13|NA
CASTTTGTDTQYF
TGTGCCAGCACCACCACCGGGACAGATACGCAGTATTTT
>TRBV28|TRBJ2-7|NA|18|TRBD2
CASSFNRDIAGEAYEQYF
TGTGCCAGCAGTTTTAACCGGGACATAGCGGGAGAGGCCTACGAGCAGTACTTC
>TRBV7-9|TRBJ1-2|NA|12|NA
CASSLVAGGYTF
TGTGCCAGCAGCTTAGTGGCCGGGGGCTACACCTTC
>TRBV20-1|TRBJ2-5|NA|11|NA
CSARDPGTQYF
TGCAGTGCTAGAGATCCGGGAACCCAGTACTTC
>TRBV20-1|TRBJ2-1|few|11|NA
CSATVPREQFF
TGCAGTGCGACAGTACCTCGCGAGCAGTTCTTC
>TRBV7-4|TRBJ1-5|NA|14|NA
CASSLFQGPQPQHF
TGTGCCAGCAGCTTATTTCAGGGCCCTCAGCCCCAGCATTTT
>TRBV28|TRBJ2-7|NA|12|NA
CASCGSSYEQYF
TGTGCCAGTTGCGGTAGCTCCTACGAGCAGTACTTC
>TRBV15|TRBJ2-1|NA|15|TRBD2
CATSRRLAGYNEQFF
TGTGCCACCAGCAGGAGGCTAGCGGGGTACAATGAGCAGTTCTTC
>TRBV30|TRBJ2-3|NA|14|TRBD2
CAWRSAGGPDTQYF
TGTGCCTGGAGGTCGGCGGGGGGGCCAGATACGCAGTATTTT
>TRBV4-1|TRBJ2-3|few|13|NA
CASSHPRGDTQYF
TGCGCCAGCAGCCATCCCAGGGGAGATACGCAGTATTTT